This TCR beta chain was profiled in a study of metastatic and nonmetastatic thyroid tumors. Study overall: From malignant and benign thyroid patients, repertoires in blood and in tumor or nodule tissue were compared. Points from the study as a whole: Relative to benign nodules, malignant thyroid tumors were reportedly characterized by significantly elevated TCR beta diversity in blood and tumor.

This clone has just a few counts. Its target is unknown. The CDR3 totals 17 residues. V was clipped by 3 bases and J by 1 base; unmatched bases: 4. CDR1 is MNHEY, CDR2 SVGEGT, per germline. In the original workflow: Building a distant-metastasis classifier for papillary thyroid cancer drew on CDR3 differences across clinicopathological groups. With MiXCR, TCRdb reprocessed the PCR reads. The V and J calls were determined by TCRdb, not by the authors. The profile shows tens of thousands of clones, about an eighth of them singletons. Before thyroid surgery, none of the patients had received any treatment.

The gene calls are TRBV6-2 or TRBV6-3 and TRBJ1-6; 9 nucleotides match TRBD1. Sequencing used blood. This clonotype was obtained from a female donor with papillary thyroid cancer or a benign thyroid nodule (not recorded which). Some clones in this sample may be carry-over from other donors' samples. The CDR3 reads CASSYSGTGSYNSPLHF. The CDR3 coding sequence is TGTGCCAGCAGTTATTCCGGGACAGGGTCCTATAATTCACCCCTCCACTTT.